The TCR beta chain described here comes from a study of T cell repertoires in cytomegalovirus infection. TCRdb fed the reads into MiXCR, producing one record per CDR3 protein. The sample holds some 200,000 distinct CDR3 sequences, approximately 38% seen once. There are a few counts of this clonotype. Its specificity is unknown. General study results and limits: HLA-C-restricted CMV-specific TCR beta clonotypes were dominant in the ex vivo response.

Germline lookup yields CDR1 SGHVS and CDR2 FNYEAQ. The V gene end was trimmed by 1 base and the J gene end by 8 bases; junction bases not matched to a gene: 14. The CDR3 extends over 18 amino acids. The receptor was derived from a human donor in good health (CMV status not recorded). Some clones in this sample may be carry-over from other donors' samples. This chain uses TRBV7-6 with TRBJ1-2, with TRBD1 matching over 12 bases. The source material was CD8+ T cells from cultured PBMCs, sampled from culture after CMV antigen stimulation. The CDR3 here is CASSLDWGQGANAKGYTF. CDR3 DNA: TGTGCCAGCAGCTTAGATTGGGGACAGGGGGCGAATGCGAAAGGCTACACCTTC.